These 19 T cell receptor beta chains originate from one sample sequenced in a study of T cells in Graves' hyperthyroidism and ophthalmopathy. Regions amplified from RNA transcripts were the TCR beta CDR3 regions. The TCR CDR3 first-round RT-PCR relied on the HTBI primer set. TCRdb re-analysed the multiplex PCR reads in MiXCR, keeping a single row per CDR3 protein. The sample carries about 700,000 distinct CDR3 sequences, about 15% recorded once. The sample consisted of blood. Receptors originate from a woman under 30 with Graves' hyperthyroidism.

Ten or more counts support this clonotype. J is TRBJ2-7 and V is TRBV28; D gene ambiguous. The V and J ends lost 5 bases and 7 bases respectively, with 15 bases between them. Looked up from germline, CDR1 is MDHEN and CDR2 is SYDVKM. This CDR3 comprises 13 residues. The CDR3 DNA reads as TGTGCCAGCAGTGAAGTTAGGGTCGAGGAGCAGTACTTC. Protein: CASSEVRVEEQYF.

This chain links TRBV10-1 with TRBJ2-5, with D hard to call. The V end lost 4 bases, the J end lost 0 bases, and 6 bases lay between the germline ends. This CDR3 is 13 amino acids long. The V gene's germline CDR1 is WNHNN and CDR2 SYGVQD (reference sequence). The CDR3 is CASSGDNQETQYF. The CDR3 bases are TGCGCCAGCAGTGGTGACAACCAAGAGACCCAGTACTTC.

The sample holds many counts of this clonotype. The rearrangement joins TRBV5-6 to TRBJ1-2; no firm D call. The CDR3 contains 16 residues. Trimming took off 4 bases at V and 1 base at J, with 17 bases between the two ends. Germline V gene sequence: CDR1 SGHDT, CDR2 YYEEEE. The CDR3 sequence: CASSVALDGHNYGYTF. In DNA form, the CDR3 reads TGTGCCAGCAGCGTTGCCCTGGATGGTCATAACTATGGCTACACCTTC.

This clonotype was recorded at least ten times. The chain has TRBV4-1 and TRBJ1-1, with D maybe TRBD1 (5 bases). Germline V gene lookup returns CDR1 MGHRA and CDR2 YSYEKL. This CDR3 has 14 residues. The V and J ends lost 3 bases and 3 bases respectively, with 11 bases between them. The DNA for the CDR3 is TGCGCCAGCAGCCATGGCGGGGCGTACACTGAAGCTTTCTTT. Translated, it gives CASSHGGAYTEAFF.

This clonotype showed up just once. The gene calls are TRBV20-1 and TRBJ1-6; TRBD1 aligns across 7 bases. CDR1 is DFQATT, CDR2 SNEGSKA, per germline (reference sequence). With V trimmed by 6 bases and J by 7 bases, 9 bases remained unmatched. The CDR3 runs to 14 residues. Written as DNA, the CDR3 is TGCAGTGCCGGGAAGACAGGGTCAAATTCACCCCTCCACTTT. Its translation: CSAGKTGSNSPLHF.

The chain combines TRBV28 with TRBJ2-7, with TRBD2 matching over 15 bases. V dropped 5 bases and J dropped 5; count of bases not matched to a gene: 7. Germline CDR1 is MDHEN and CDR2 is SYDVKM. The CDR3 extends over 16 amino acids. The DNA of the CDR3 is TGTGCCAGCAGTCCGTTGGGACTAGCGGGAGGTGACGAGCAGTACTTC. Encoded protein: CASSPLGLAGGDEQYF.

This clonotype came up many times. The V gene is TRBV3-1, the J gene TRBJ1-2; TRBD1 matches 10 bases. From germline, CDR1 is LGHDT and CDR2 YNNKEL (reference sequence). The ends lost 5 bases at V and 6 bases at J; junction bases unmatched: 6. The CDR3 spans 14 residues. The CDR3 DNA follows: TGTGCCAGCAGCGTCCGGGACAGGGGCCATGGCTACACCTTC. This sequence encodes CASSVRDRGHGYTF. The full variable domain, its missing parts supplied by reference TRBV3-1 and TRBJ1-2, is DTAVSQTPKYLVTQMGNDKSIKCEQNLGHDTMYWYKQDSKKFLKIMFSYNNKELIINETVPNRFSPKSPDKAHLNLHINSLELGDSAVYFCASSVRDRGHGYTFGSGTRLTVV.

Many counts were recorded for this clonotype. V and J are TRBV20-1 and TRBJ1-1; D perhaps matches TRBD1 (6 bases). The CDR3 extends over 14 amino acids. Trimming left V 0 bases short and J 1 base short, with 9 bases between. Per the germline V gene, CDR1 is DFQATT and CDR2 is SNEGSKA (reference sequence). The CDR3 spells CSARDRTANTEAFF. Here the CDR3 DNA reads TGCAGTGCTAGAGATCGGACAGCGAACACTGAAGCTTTCTTT.

This clonotype has a handful of counts. The chain links TRBV7-9 to TRBJ2-7, with a possible D match to TRBD1 (6 bases). The V gene's germline CDR1 is SEHNR and CDR2 FQNEAQ (reference sequence). The CDR3 has 16 amino acids. The V gene lost 5 bases and the J gene lost 0 bases, with 17 bases spanning the gap. In DNA form, the CDR3 reads TGTGCCAGCAGCCCGACAGGACGAACCAGCTCCTACGAGCAGTACTTC. Amino acids: CASSPTGRTSSYEQYF.

This clonotype was counted at least ten times. The chain has TRBV5-1 and TRBJ2-1; 12 positions agree with TRBD2. Trimming at V came to 0 bases and at J to 0 bases, leaving 4 bases not matched to a gene. The CDR3 consists of 18 residues. CDR1 SGHRS and CDR2 YFSETQ come from the germline V gene. The DNA of the CDR3 is TGCGCCAGCAGCTTGGCCGTGACTAGCGGGAGCTCCTACAATGAGCAGTTCTTC. The encoded protein is CASSLAVTSGSSYNEQFF.

This clonotype was observed a few times. The V and J genes are TRBV4-1 and TRBJ2-1; the D is unclear. Trimming stripped 3 bases from V and 2 bases from J, with 17 bases between. The germline V gene has CDR1 MGHRA and CDR2 YSYEKL. The CDR3 length is 17 residues. The CDR3 reads CASSHVRWRDPYNEQFF. CDR3 bases: TGCGCCAGCAGCCATGTCAGGTGGCGAGATCCCTACAATGAGCAGTTCTTC.

The J gene is TRBJ2-1, the V gene TRBV6-5; 15 nucleotides align to TRBD2. V shed 5 bases, J shed 9 bases, and the junction held 11 bases outside the gene matches. Germline CDR1 is MNHEY and CDR2 is SVGAGI. This CDR3 spans 17 amino acids. CDR3 in amino acids: CASSNGLAGGPTSEQFF. CDR3 bases: TGTGCCAGCAGTAACGGACTAGCGGGAGGGCCAACAAGTGAGCAGTTCTTC.

This clonotype was recorded many times. The V gene is TRBV18, the J gene TRBJ2-7; TRBD1 agrees at 7 bases. CDR3 length equals 15 residues. CDR1 and CDR2 from the germline V gene are KGHSH and LQKENI. V was pared by 4 bases and J by 3 bases, with 9 bases of the junction left unmatched. CDR3 sequence: CASSQDRDGDYEQYF. The CDR3 nucleotides are TGTGCCAGCTCACAAGACAGGGACGGAGACTACGAGCAGTACTTC. Full variable domain (rest looked up from reference TRBV18 and TRBJ2-7): NAGVMQNPRHLVRRRGQEARLRCSPMKGHSHVYWYRQLPEEGLKFMVYLQKENIIDESGMPKERFSAEFPKEGPSILRIQQVVRGDSAAYFCASSQDRDGDYEQYFGPGTRLTVT.

This clonotype was counted between two and nine times. The chain joins TRBV29-1 to TRBJ2-7, with D perhaps TRBD1 (5 bases). V lost 7 bases, J lost 0 bases, and 10 bases lay in between. In germline, CDR1 is SQVTM, CDR2 ANQGSEA. The CDR3 runs to 12 residues. CDR3 nucleotides: TGCAGCGCCCGACAGAGCTCCTACGAGCAGTACTTC. Its translation: CSARQSSYEQYF.

This clonotype was picked up many times. J is TRBJ2-7 and V is TRBV12-3 or TRBV12-4; TRBD1 is a possible D gene (5 bases). The CDR3 loop spans 12 amino acids. V was trimmed by 7 bases and J by 1 base, leaving 8 bases between them. This CDR3 reads CASMRQSYEQYF. CDR3 nucleotides: TGTGCCAGCATGCGACAGTCCTACGAGCAGTACTTC.

The table lists this clonotype with many counts. This rearrangement joins TRBV28 to TRBJ1-5; TRBD1 is a possible D gene (5 bases). The CDR3 loop spans 15 amino acids. Germline assignment: CDR1 MDHEN and CDR2 SYDVKM. V was trimmed by 3 bases and J by 7 bases, leaving 16 bases between them. CDR3 nucleotides: TGTGCCAGCAGTTTGGGCCGACAGCAAGACCAGCCCCAGCATTTT. Protein sequence: CASSLGRQQDQPQHF.

This clonotype was observed a few times. The chain uses TRBV30 and TRBJ1-3; TRBD1 is a possible D gene (5 bases). The CDR3 covers 14 residues. Germline CDR1 reads GTSNPN; CDR2 reads SVGIG (reference sequence). V was shortened by 4 bases and J by 0 bases, with 10 bases between the two germline ends. Written as DNA, the CDR3 is TGTGCCTGGACAAGGGGTCTCTCTGGAAACACCATATATTTT. This encodes CAWTRGLSGNTIYF.

The V gene is TRBV30, the J gene TRBJ2-7, with unresolved D. V lost 4 bases, J lost 3 bases, and 22 bases lay in between. CDR1 is GTSNPN, CDR2 SVGIG, per germline (reference sequence). The CDR3 length is 16 residues. Here the CDR3 reads CAWTQFSKPLHYEQYF. DNA of the CDR3: TGTGCCTGGACTCAATTCTCCAAGCCCCTTCACTACGAGCAGTACTTC.

The CDR3 sequence: CASSDGTINEQFF. The CDR3 DNA reads TGCGCCAGCAGTGATGGGACCATCAATGAGCAGTTCTTC. V is TRBV10-2 and J is TRBJ2-1, with D possibly called TRBD1 or TRBD2 (5 bases each). Trimming pared 3 bases from V and 6 bases from J, leaving 9 bases between. Per the germline V gene, CDR1 is WSHSY and CDR2 is SAAADI. The CDR3 has 13 amino acids.